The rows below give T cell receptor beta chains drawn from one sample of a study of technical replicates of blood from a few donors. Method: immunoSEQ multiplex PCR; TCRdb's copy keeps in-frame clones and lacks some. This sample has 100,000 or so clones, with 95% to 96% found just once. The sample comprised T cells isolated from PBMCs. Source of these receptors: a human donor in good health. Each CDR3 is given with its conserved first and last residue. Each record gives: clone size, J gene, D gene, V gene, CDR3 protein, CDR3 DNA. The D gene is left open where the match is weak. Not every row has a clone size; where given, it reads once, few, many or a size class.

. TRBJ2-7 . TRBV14 CASSQRQGFSYEQYF TGTGCCAGCAGCCAAAGGCAGGGATTCTCCTACGAGCAGTACTTC
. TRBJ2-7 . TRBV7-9 CASSPRQDGSVQYF TGTGCCAGCAGCCCACGACAGGACGGTTCAGTGCAGTACTTC
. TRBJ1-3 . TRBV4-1 CASSQAGSERNTIYF TGCGCCAGCAGCCAAGCTGGGAGCGAGAGGAACACCATATATTTT
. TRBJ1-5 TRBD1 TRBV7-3 CASSLTGQGNQPQHF TGTGCCAGCAGCTTAACGGGACAGGGCAATCAGCCCCAGCATTTT
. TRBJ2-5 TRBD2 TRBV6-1 CASRDLLAGEETQYF TGTGCCAGCAGGGACTTACTAGCGGGAGAAGAGACCCAGTACTTC
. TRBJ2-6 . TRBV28 CASSLLQSSGANVLTF TGTGCCAGCAGTTTACTACAGAGCTCTGGGGCCAACGTCCTGACTTTC
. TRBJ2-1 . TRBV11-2 CASSLLGGRYNEQFF TGTGCCAGCAGCTTACTCGGGGGGCGATACAATGAGCAGTTCTTC
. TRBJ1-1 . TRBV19 CASSMSWSGTEAFF TGTGCCAGTAGTATGAGTTGGAGTGGCACTGAAGCTTTCTTT
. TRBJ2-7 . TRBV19 CASPQEGWCEQYF TGTGCCAGCCCTCAGGAGGGGTGGTGCGAGCAGTACTTC
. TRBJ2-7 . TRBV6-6 CASSRSLDRLGEQYF TGTGCCAGCAGTCGCAGCCTAGACAGACTAGGGGAGCAGTACTTC
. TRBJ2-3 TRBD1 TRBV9 CASSPRQGSTDTQYF TGTGCCAGCAGCCCAAGACAGGGGAGCACAGATACGCAGTATTTT
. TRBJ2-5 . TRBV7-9 CASSPPPAGETQYF TGTGCCAGCAGCCCCCCCCCAGCGGGAGAGACCCAGTACTTC
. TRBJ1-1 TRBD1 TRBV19 CASSTQGSDTEAFF TGTGCCAGTAGTACACAGGGGAGTGACACTGAAGCTTTCTTT
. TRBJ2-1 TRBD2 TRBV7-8 CASSPTSGSSDEQFF TGTGCCAGCAGCCCGACTAGCGGGAGTAGTGATGAGCAGTTCTTC
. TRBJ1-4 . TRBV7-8 CASSSRGIALLNINEKLFF TGTGCCAGCAGTTCGAGAGGGATAGCACTACTCAACATCAATGAAAAACTGTTTTTT
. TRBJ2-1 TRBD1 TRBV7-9 CASSYGQGASNEQFF TGTGCCAGCAGCTACGGACAGGGGGCAAGCAATGAGCAGTTCTTC
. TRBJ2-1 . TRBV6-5 CASSPPSYNEQFF TGTGCCAGCAGTCCCCCGTCCTACAATGAGCAGTTCTTC
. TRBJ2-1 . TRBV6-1 CASTEGLYNNEQFF TGTGCCAGCACGGAGGGGCTCTATAACAATGAGCAGTTCTTC
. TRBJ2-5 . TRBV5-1 CASSLQSEQETQYF TGCGCCAGCAGCTTGCAGTCCGAACAAGAGACCCAGTACTTC
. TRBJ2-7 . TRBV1 CTSSQVAVCYEQYF TGCACCAGCAGCCAGGTAGCGGTATGCTACGAGCAGTACTTC
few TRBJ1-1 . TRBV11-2 CASSSEPLRDRTEAFF TGTGCCAGCAGCTCCGAACCGCTCCGGGATCGGACTGAAGCTTTCTTT
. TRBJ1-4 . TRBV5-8 CASSLGAASYSTNEKLFF TGTGCCAGCAGCTTAGGGGCGGCGAGTTATTCAACTAATGAAAAACTGTTTTTT
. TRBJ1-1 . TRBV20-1 CSGTVNTEAFF TGCAGTGGTACAGTGAACACTGAAGCTTTCTTT
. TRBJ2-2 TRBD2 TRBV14 CASSQQGLAGVDTGELFF TGTGCCAGCAGCCAACAGGGACTAGCGGGAGTTGACACCGGGGAGCTGTTTTTT
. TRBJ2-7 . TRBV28 CASSPTGSYEQYF TGTGCCAGCAGTCCCACAGGGAGCTACGAGCAGTACTTC
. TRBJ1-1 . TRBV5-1 CASSADGWTEAFF TGCGCCAGCAGCGCGGATGGCTGGACTGAAGCTTTCTTT
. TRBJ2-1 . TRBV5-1 CASSLVGSGDEQFF TGCGCCAGCAGCTTGGTGGGGTCAGGGGATGAGCAATTCTTC
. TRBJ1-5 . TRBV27 CASSTQTDQPQHF TGTGCCAGCAGTACACAAACCGATCAGCCCCAGCATTTT